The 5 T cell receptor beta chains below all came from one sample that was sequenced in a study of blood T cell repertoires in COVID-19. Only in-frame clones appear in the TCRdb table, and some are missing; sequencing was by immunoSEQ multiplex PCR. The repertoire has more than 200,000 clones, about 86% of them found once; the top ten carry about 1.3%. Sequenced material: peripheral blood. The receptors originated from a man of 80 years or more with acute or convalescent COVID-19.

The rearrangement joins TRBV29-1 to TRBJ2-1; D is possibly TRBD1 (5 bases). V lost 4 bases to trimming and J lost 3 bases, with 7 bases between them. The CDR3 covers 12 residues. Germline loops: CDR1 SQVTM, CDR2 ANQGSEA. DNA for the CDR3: TGCAGCGTTGGACAGATCTACAATGAGCAGTTCTTC. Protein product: CSVGQIYNEQFF.

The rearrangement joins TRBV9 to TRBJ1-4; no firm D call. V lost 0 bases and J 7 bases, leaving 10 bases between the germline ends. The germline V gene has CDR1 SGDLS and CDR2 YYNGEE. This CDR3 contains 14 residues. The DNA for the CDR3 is TGTGCCAGCAGCGTAGAAGGCCGAGGTGAAAAACTGTTTTTT. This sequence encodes CASSVEGRGEKLFF.

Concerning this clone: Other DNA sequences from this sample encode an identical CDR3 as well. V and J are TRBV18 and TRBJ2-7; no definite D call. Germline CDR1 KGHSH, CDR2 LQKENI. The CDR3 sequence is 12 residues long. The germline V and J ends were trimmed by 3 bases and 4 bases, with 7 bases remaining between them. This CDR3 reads CASSPNNYEQYF. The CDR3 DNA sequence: TGTGCCAGCTCACCTAATAATTACGAGCAGTACTTC.

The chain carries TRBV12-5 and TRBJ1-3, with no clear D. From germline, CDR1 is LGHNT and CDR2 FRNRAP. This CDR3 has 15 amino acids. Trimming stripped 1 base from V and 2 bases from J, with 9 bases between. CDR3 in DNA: TGTGCTAGTGGTTTGGCGGTACTCACTGGAAACACCATATATTTT. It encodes CASGLAVLTGNTIYF.

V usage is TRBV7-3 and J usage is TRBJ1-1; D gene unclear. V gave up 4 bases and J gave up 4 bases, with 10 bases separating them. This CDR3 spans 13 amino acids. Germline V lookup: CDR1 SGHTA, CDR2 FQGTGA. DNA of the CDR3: TGTGCCAGCAGCTCCTTACCTACCACTGAAGCTTTCTTT. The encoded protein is CASSSLPTTEAFF.